This T cell receptor beta chain was identified during a study of blood T cell repertoires in COVID-19 (dated by TCRdb to the early 2020s). A note on the overall study: The collaborator samples originated in the United States, Italy and Spain and spanned the acute and convalescent phases of COVID-19. The prospective study material was composed of cDNA or gDNA derived from T cells, B-cell-depleted T cells, or PBMCs. The dataset comprised deeply sampled blood TCRbeta repertoires from subjects exposed to, actively infected with, or recovered from COVID-19. The repertoires were released in a freely available public database intended as a resource for research on the immune response to SARS-CoV-2. The samples were drawn from two sources: the first 160 participants of the ongoing ImmuneRACE study, and approximately 1,300 subjects contributed by 6 global collaborators. Nearly every sample came with metadata listing a de-identified subject ID, COVID-19 status, age in years and sex. Where HLA class I and class II types were available, the types were taken from metadata supplied by the sample provider, not from assay-based typing. What the research found in general, with its limitations: Clinical and demographic metadata were provided uncurated, with the amount varying by source and participant.

A distance of 8 bases separates the germline ends of V and J, which lose 5 bases and 9 bases respectively. Sequences LNHDA (CDR1) and SQIVND (CDR2) are obtained from the germline V gene (reference sequence). The CDR3 covers 11 residues, taking in both the cysteine and the phenylalanine. CDR3 DNA only is kept here, 33 bases in frame from base 1. This clone showed up just a few times. This clone's antigen is unknown. Base qualities were left out, and no much larger clone turns up one base away. Each collaborating institution followed its own protocols to collect whole blood in K2EDTA tubes. For TCRbeta analysis, collaborator samples were shipped as frozen whole blood, as isolated PBMCs, or as DNA extracted from either sample type. TCRbeta CDR3 regions were amplified from genomic DNA using the immunoSEQ Assay, a bias-controlled multiplex PCR. In the source study's methods: The number of nucleated cells in each sample was estimated from the amplification of reference gene primers within the assay. To quantify the absolute abundance of each unique TCRbeta CDR3 rearrangement, sequence reads were collapsed and filtered. Productive Simpson clonality was computed per sample as the square root of Simpson's diversity index over productive rearrangements. TCRdb provides this immuneACCESS table in a form limited to in-frame rearrangements. Some clones are lacking; in checked studies, under half of them reflect an unresolved V gene, and why the rest are absent is not known. For V, J and clone size, that table is used; D and trimming come from the DNA. Across this sample there are roughly 200,000 clones, with under 90% seen only once. The leading ten clones occupy more than 5.5% of the sample.

The specimen sequenced was peripheral blood. This chain is built from TRBV19 and TRBJ1-5; the D gene cannot be resolved reliably. The TCR comes from an elderly man with acute or convalescent COVID-19. The DNA is TGTGCCAGTAGTGCCCCGGGGCCCCAGCATTTT. The resulting protein is CASSAPGPQHF.